The 19 T cell receptor beta chains presented below share a single source sample, sequenced in a study of technical replicates of blood from four donors. Produced via immunoSEQ multiplex PCR; TCRdb's table is partial and in-frame only. The table records some 73,000 clones, around nine tenths of them present only once. The specimen sequenced was PBMCs. These receptors all stem from a human donor in good health. Some clones in this sample may be carry-over from other donors' samples.

J is TRBJ2-5 and V is TRBV30; 8 bases line up with TRBD2. Germline lookup yields CDR1 GTSNPN and CDR2 SVGIG (reference sequence). The CDR3 is 13 amino acids. V lost 4 bases and J lost 8; bases outside the gene matches: 9. This CDR3 is CAWNLGGLGTQYF. CDR3 sequence (DNA): TGTGCCTGGAACCTTGGGGGACTAGGAACCCAGTACTTC. Full variable domain (rest looked up from reference TRBV30 and TRBJ2-5): SQTIHQWPATLVQPVGSPLSLECTVEGTSNPNLYWYRQAAGRGLQLLFYSVGIGQISSEVPQNLSASRPQDRQFILSSKKLLLSDSGFYLCAWNLGGLGTQYFGPGTRLLVL.

CDR3 protein: CASSQGIRRSQETQYF. DNA of the CDR3: TGCGCCAGCAGCCAAGGGATTCGTCGGAGCCAAGAGACCCAGTACTTC. The rearrangement uses TRBV4-3 and TRBJ2-5; D unresolved. V was shortened by 1 base and J by 1 base, with 13 bases between the two germline ends. Germline V lookup: CDR1 LGHNA, CDR2 YSLEER. The CDR3 contains 16 residues.

This clone was seen at least ten times. The genes are TRBV2 and TRBJ1-2, with D possibly matching TRBD1 (5 bases). The CDR3 consists of 14 residues. Trimming took off 10 bases at V and 0 bases at J, with 15 bases between the two ends. Germline loops: CDR1 SNHLY, CDR2 FYNNEI. The CDR3 nucleotides read TGTGCCACCAAACAGGAGATAACTAACTATGGCTACACCTTC. This gives the protein CATKQEITNYGYTF.

This chain joins TRBV4-2 and TRBJ1-2; 8 bases agree with TRBD1. The CDR3 runs to 16 residues. V was pared by 4 bases and J by 5 bases, with 12 bases of the junction left unmatched. CDR1 and CDR2 from the germline V gene are LGHNA and YNFKEQ. CDR3 in amino acids: CASSPILGTGSYGYTF. DNA of the CDR3: TGTGCCAGCAGCCCTATCTTAGGGACAGGTAGTTATGGCTACACCTTC.

The chain is built from TRBV14 and TRBJ1-2; the D gene is possibly TRBD1 (6 bases). V lost 4 bases and J lost 0, with 6 bases in between. This CDR3 is built from 13 residues. Germline V gene data show CDR1 as SGHDN and CDR2 as FVKESK. The CDR3 DNA is TGTGCCAGCAGCCGGGACACTAACTATGGCTACACCTTC. This translates into CASSRDTNYGYTF.

The chain uses TRBV29-1 and TRBJ1-2, with D unresolved. Per the germline V gene, CDR1 is SQVTM and CDR2 is ANQGSEA. Trimming shortened V by 6 bases and J by 6 bases, and 8 bases separated the two germline ends. The length of the CDR3 is 10 residues. The CDR3 bases are TGCAGCGTCCCCGGGGATGGCTACACCTTC. As protein: CSVPGDGYTF.

This chain connects TRBV9 to TRBJ2-1, with TRBD2 identical over 8 bases. Germline assignment: CDR1 SGDLS and CDR2 YYNGEE. The CDR3 contains 15 residues. Trimming at V came to 6 bases and at J to 0 bases, leaving 5 bases not matched to a gene. Written as DNA, the CDR3 is TGTGCCAGCACTAGCGGGCAGAGCTCCTACAATGAGCAGTTCTTC. Residues: CASTSGQSSYNEQFF.

The chain links TRBV5-1 to TRBJ1-2, with D maybe TRBD1 (5 bases). The CDR3 loop spans 15 amino acids. Trimming pared 4 bases from V and 0 bases from J, leaving 13 bases between. In germline, CDR1 is SGHRS, CDR2 YFSETQ. The CDR3 DNA reads TGCGCCAGCAGCCTGGGGGGGACTACTAACTATGGCTACACCTTC. This translates into CASSLGGTTNYGYTF.

The J gene is TRBJ2-1, the V gene TRBV4-1, with a tentative D call TRBD2 (6 bases). The CDR3 spans 14 residues. Germline CDR1 MGHRA, CDR2 YSYEKL. Trimming removed 5 bases from V and 9 bases from J, with 17 bases in between. DNA for the CDR3: TGCGCCAGCAGCTCCCGGCAGGGAGGTAGTGAGCAGTTCTTC. Protein product: CASSSRQGGSEQFF.

The genes are TRBV2 and TRBJ2-4, with 7 bases that match TRBD2. CDR1 is SNHLY and CDR2 is FYNNEI in the germline V gene. There are 15 residues in the CDR3. The junction had 6 bases not matched to a gene; V was cut back by 3 bases and J by 4 bases. This chain's CDR3 is CASSDLGLEKNIQYF. In DNA form, the CDR3 reads TGTGCCAGCAGTGATCTTGGACTAGAGAAAAACATTCAGTACTTC. Full variable domain (missing parts from reference TRBV2 and TRBJ2-4): EPEVTQTPSHQVTQMGQEVILRCVPISNHLYFYWYRQILGQKVEFLVSFYNNEISEKSEIFDDQFSVERPDGSNFTLKIRSTKLEDSAMYFCASSDLGLEKNIQYFGAGTRLSVL.

The chain joins TRBV19 to TRBJ2-7; TRBD1 matches at 11 bases. J lost 7 bases, V lost 7 bases, and 12 bases had no gene match. Germline loops: CDR1 LNHDA, CDR2 SQIVND (reference sequence). The CDR3 is 15 residues long. CDR3 sequence: CASTPGRDRGYEQYF. Written as DNA, the CDR3 is TGTGCCAGTACCCCCGGTAGGGACAGGGGGTATGAGCAGTACTTC.

The chain uses TRBV6-6 and TRBJ2-7, with TRBD2 identical over 8 bases. The CDR3 runs 14 residues. Germline CDR1 and CDR2: MNHNY and SVGAGI (reference sequence). The trim removed 6 bases at V and 2 bases at J, leaving 6 bases unmatched. The DNA of the CDR3 is TGTGCCAGCAGCATACTAGCGGCAACCTACGAGCAGTACTTC. Protein sequence: CASSILAATYEQYF.

This chain joins TRBV9 and TRBJ2-3; TRBD2 matches at 13 bases. Germline CDR1 is SGDLS and CDR2 is YYNGEE. The CDR3 covers 18 residues. J gave up 2 bases and V 9 bases, and 15 bases lay outside the gene matches. The CDR3 reads CATEGLAGPRGPTDTQYF. The CDR3 bases are TGTGCCACCGAGGGACTAGCGGGACCAAGGGGGCCCACAGATACGCAGTATTTT.

This clone showed up just once. The V call is TRBV2, the J call TRBJ2-7; 8 nucleotides match TRBD1. This CDR3 has 14 residues. CDR1 is SNHLY and CDR2 is FYNNEI in the germline V gene. V dropped 6 bases and J dropped 3; count of bases not matched to a gene: 7. The CDR3 DNA sequence: TGTGCCAGCAGGGAACAGGGGGGAGACTACGAGCAGTACTTC. Protein: CASREQGGDYEQYF.

The rearrangement joins TRBV5-4 to TRBJ2-2; tentatively, D is TRBD1 (5 bases). V lost 4 bases to trimming and J lost 1 base, with 11 bases between them. The CDR3 has 15 amino acids. Germline values: CDR1 SGHNT, CDR2 YYREEE (reference sequence). In DNA, the CDR3 is TGTGCCAGCAGCCAAAGGACACAGAACACCGGGGAGCTGTTTTTT. Its protein product is CASSQRTQNTGELFF. The full variable domain, rest sourced from reference TRBV5-4 and TRBJ2-2, is ETGVTQSPTHLIKTRGQQVTLRCSSQSGHNTVSWYQQALGQGPQFIFQYYREEENGRGNFPPRFSGLQFPNYSSELNVNALELDDSALYLCASSQRTQNTGELFFGEGSRLTVL.

This clone has just one count. This chain links TRBV7-2 with TRBJ2-7; 10 nucleotides align to TRBD2. CDR1 SGHTA and CDR2 FQGNSA come from the germline V gene. V lost 0 bases and J lost 1; bases outside the gene matches: 3. The CDR3 runs to 16 residues. Here the CDR3 reads CASSLAATSGSYEQYF. In DNA, the CDR3 is TGTGCCAGCAGCTTAGCGGCGACTAGCGGGTCCTACGAGCAGTACTTC. Using reference TRBV7-2 and TRBJ2-7 for the parts outside the CDR3, the full variable domain is GAGVSQSPSNKVTEKGKDVELRCDPISGHTALYWYRQSLGQGLEFLIYFQGNSAPDKSGLPSDRFSAERTGGSVSTLTIQRTQQEDSAVYLCASSLAATSGSYEQYFGPGTRLTVT.

In nucleotides, the CDR3 is TGTGCCAGCAGCGTGTACAGGGGGGACTATGGCTACACCTTC. As protein: CASSVYRGDYGYTF. V usage is TRBV7-8 and J usage is TRBJ1-2; 8 bases fit TRBD1. Germline assignment: CDR1 SGHVS and CDR2 FQNEAQ. The J segment lost 3 bases and the V segment lost 5 bases, leaving 5 bases of the junction unmatched. The CDR3 loop spans 14 amino acids.

The CDR3 DNA follows: TGTGCCTGGAGTGTACCGGGACAGGGTGGGGAGACCCAGTACTTC. Protein: CAWSVPGQGGETQYF. The chain couples TRBV30 to TRBJ2-5; 9 bases fit TRBD1. This CDR3 spans 15 amino acids. V lost 0 bases, J lost 5 bases, and 7 bases stayed unmatched. The V gene's germline CDR1 is GTSNPN and CDR2 SVGIG (reference sequence).

In this sample, this clone turned up a few times. The chain employs TRBV4-3 and TRBJ2-1; possible D gene TRBD2, 5 bases. Germline V CDR1 and CDR2: LGHNA, YSLEER. The CDR3 has 15 amino acids. Trimming left V 4 bases short and J 2 bases short, with 12 bases between. In DNA form, the CDR3 reads TGCGCCAGCAGCCTCGGACTGGACGCCTACAATGAGCAGTTCTTC. Its translation is CASSLGLDAYNEQFF.